Listed below are T cell receptor beta chains from one sample, sequenced in a study of T cell changes during pregnancy in multiple sclerosis. Measured with immunoSEQ multiplex PCR; TCRdb has only the in-frame clones, and not every one. Counted here are tens of thousands of clones, over 85% occurring once; the ten biggest clones make up roughly 1%. The material sequenced was peripheral blood, taken in the first trimester of pregnancy. The receptors stem from a female donor with multiple sclerosis, enrolled in a pregnancy study. The CDR3 runs from the conserved cysteine through the conserved F or W. A D gene is named only where the DNA matches it firmly. The size entry is marked missing in some rows and otherwise reads once, few, many or a size class.

d_call	j_call	clone_size	v_call	cdr3_aa	cdr3_nt
NA	TRBJ1-6	NA	TRBV5-1	CASSFDSPASPLHF	TGCGCCAGCAGCTTCGACAGCCCAGCATCACCCCTCCACTTT
TRBD1	TRBJ1-1	NA	TRBV29-1	CSVGAGGEYKEAFF	TGCAGCGTTGGGGCAGGGGGTGAGTATAAAGAAGCTTTCTTT
TRBD1	TRBJ1-2	NA	TRBV6-5	CASRPGQGAWGYTF	TGTGCCAGCAGACCCGGACAGGGGGCTTGGGGCTACACCTTC
TRBD1	TRBJ2-7	NA	TRBV27	CATKLGDRKGRGAFGEQYF	TGTGCCACCAAGCTGGGGGACAGGAAGGGGCGAGGAGCCTTTGGCGAGCAGTACTTC
TRBD1	TRBJ2-3	NA	TRBV14	CASSQVTGFTDTQYF	TGTGCCAGCAGCCAAGTGACAGGGTTCACAGATACGCAGTATTTT
NA	TRBJ1-1	NA	TRBV7-9	CASSSHTGLKNTEAFF	TGTGCCAGCAGCTCCCATACAGGGCTGAAAAACACTGAAGCTTTCTTT
NA	TRBJ1-2	NA	TRBV7-9	CASSFHRASANYGYTF	TGTGCCAGCAGTTTTCACAGGGCTTCCGCTAACTATGGCTACACCTTC
NA	TRBJ2-1	NA	TRBV5-1	CASSLDRLTPSEQFF	TGCGCCAGCAGCTTGGACAGGCTCACCCCATCTGAGCAGTTCTTC
TRBD2	TRBJ2-1	NA	TRBV5-8	CASSFRSGGVRGEQFF	TGTGCCAGCAGCTTTCGTAGCGGGGGGGTAAGGGGTGAGCAGTTCTTC
TRBD2	TRBJ2-1	NA	TRBV7-3	CASSSQSGRFNEQFF	TGTGCCAGCAGCTCCCAAAGCGGGAGGTTCAATGAGCAGTTCTTC
NA	TRBJ1-4	NA	TRBV21-1	CASRALCLKNEKLFF	TGTGCCAGCAGAGCCCTATGCCTAAAAAATGAAAAACTGTTTTTT
TRBD2	TRBJ2-7	NA	TRBV10-3	CAISFGLAYEQYF	TGTGCCATCAGCTTCGGACTAGCCTACGAGCAGTACTTC
NA	TRBJ2-7	NA	TRBV18	CASSPVGLLYEQYF	TGTGCCAGCTCACCAGTGGGGCTCCTCTACGAGCAGTACTTC
TRBD1	TRBJ2-7	NA	TRBV30	CAWVPGQRDEQYF	TGTGCCTGGGTTCCGGGACAGAGGGACGAGCAGTACTTC
NA	TRBJ1-2	NA	TRBV4-1	CASSQRQQGIGYTF	TGCGCCAGCAGCCAAAGGCAACAGGGTATAGGCTACACCTTC
TRBD2	TRBJ2-3	NA	TRBV2	CASSTSGGATDTQYF	TGTGCCAGCAGCACTAGCGGGGGGGCTACAGATACGCAGTATTTT
TRBD1	TRBJ1-2	NA	TRBV7-9	CASSYHRDRVGGYTF	TGTGCCAGCAGCTATCACCGGGACAGAGTGGGGGGCTACACCTTC
TRBD2	TRBJ2-5	once	TRBV4-2	CASSQGIKLAGGPYQETQYF	TGTGCCAGCAGCCAAGGTATAAAACTAGCGGGGGGTCCGTACCAAGAGACCCAGTACTTC
NA	TRBJ2-5	NA	TRBV2	CASSSDQGAQETQYF	TGTGCCAGCAGCTCTGACCAAGGAGCCCAAGAGACCCAGTACTTC
NA	TRBJ2-5	NA	TRBV12-5	CASGWGAGMETQYF	TGTGCTAGTGGCTGGGGCGCGGGAATGGAGACCCAGTACTTC
NA	TRBJ2-1	NA	TRBV19	CASSIEYNEQFF	TGTGCCAGTAGTATCGAGTACAATGAGCAGTTCTTC
TRBD2	TRBJ2-1	once	TRBV7-3	CASSPAGFQYNEQFF	TGTGCCAGCAGCCCAGCGGGATTCCAGTACAATGAGCAGTTCTTC
NA	TRBJ2-7	once	TRBV11-2	CASSLRPGQAAYEQYF	TGTGCCAGCAGCTTAAGGCCAGGGCAGGCGGCCTACGAGCAGTACTTC
NA	TRBJ1-2	NA	TRBV19	CASSFGQKDGYTF	TGTGCCAGTAGCTTCGGACAGAAGGATGGCTACACCTTC
NA	TRBJ1-6	NA	TRBV2	CASRSIGESPLHF	TGTGCCAGCAGATCGATCGGGGAATCACCCCTCCACTTT
TRBD1	TRBJ2-5	NA	TRBV9	CASSPRDRGLQETQYF	TGTGCCAGCAGCCCCCGGGACAGGGGGCTGCAAGAGACCCAGTACTTC
NA	TRBJ2-7	NA	TRBV6-5	CASSYGLAYEQYF	TGTGCCAGCAGTTATGGTCTAGCCTACGAGCAGTACTTC
NA	TRBJ2-3	NA	TRBV5-1	CASSHEGLTDTQYF	TGCGCCAGCAGCCACGAGGGCCTCACAGATACGCAGTATTTT
TRBD2	TRBJ2-2	NA	TRBV4-1	CASSLKPGLAGDPNTGELFF	TGCGCCAGCAGCCTAAAACCGGGACTAGCGGGAGACCCAAACACCGGGGAGCTGTTTTTT